This is a list of T cell receptor beta chains from one sample in a study of neurological immune-mediated disorders. Via MiXCR, TCRdb re-called the 5' RACE reads, giving one row per CDR3 protein. The sample contains roughly 75,000 distinct CDR3 sequences, 2.6% of which appear only once. Material: PBMCs. The receptors originated from a woman in her twenties or thirties with multiple sclerosis. Both conserved end residues are part of each CDR3. The D gene is left open where the match is weak. Clone size, where shown, is once, few, many, or a class for clones that have expanded.

>TRBV29-1|18|TRBJ2-1|TRBD2|many
CSAEGTSGGSASYNEQFF
TGCAGCGCCGAGGGGACTAGCGGGGGTTCCGCTTCCTACAATGAGCAGTTCTTC
>TRBV7-9|15|TRBJ2-1|NA|many
CASSLLGGIYNEQFF
TGTGCCAGCAGCCTCCTCGGCGGGATTTACAATGAGCAGTTCTTC
>TRBV5-1|14|TRBJ2-7|NA|many
CASSLTEASYEQYF
TGCGCCAGCAGCTTGACCGAGGCATCCTACGAGCAGTACTTC
>TRBV5-1|17|TRBJ2-6|NA|many
CASSLWGTGSGANVLTF
TGCGCCAGCAGCTTGTGGGGTACCGGCTCTGGGGCCAACGTCCTGACTTTC
>TRBV20-1|14|TRBJ2-5|TRBD1|many
CSAAGTGDLETQYF
TGCAGTGCCGCCGGGACAGGGGATCTTGAGACCCAGTACTTC
>TRBV12-3/TRBV12-4|13|TRBJ2-3|NA|many
CASSTGTTDTQYF
TGTGCCAGCAGTACAGGGACGACAGATACGCAGTATTTT
>TRBV20-1|12|TRBJ1-2|NA|many
CSAGGGTHGYTF
TGCAGTGCCGGGGGCGGAACCCATGGCTACACCTTC
>TRBV29-1|11|TRBJ2-7|NA|few
CSVRGTYEQYF
TGCAGCGTAAGGGGGACTTACGAGCAGTACTTC
>TRBV7-9|16|TRBJ2-2|NA|many
CASSPQTGERTGELFF
TGTGCCAGCAGCCCCCAGACGGGGGAGAGGACCGGGGAGCTGTTTTTT
>TRBV7-9|15|TRBJ2-5|TRBD1|many
CASSLGTGGEETQYF
TGTGCCAGCAGCCTCGGGACAGGGGGGGAGGAGACCCAGTACTTC
>TRBV7-9|16|TRBJ2-3|TRBD1|NA
CTSSGIGTGSTDTQYF
TGTACCAGCAGTGGGATAGGGACAGGGAGTACAGATACGCAGTATTTT
>TRBV7-8|16|TRBJ2-1|TRBD2|many
CASSDSGTSGNYEQFF
TGTGCCAGCAGCGACTCCGGGACTAGCGGGAACTATGAGCAGTTCTTC
>TRBV6-5|13|TRBJ2-7|TRBD2|many
CASMEGGAYEQYF
TGTGCCAGCATGGAGGGAGGGGCCTACGAGCAGTACTTC
>TRBV20-1|15|TRBJ2-7|TRBD1|many
CSARDVRDRGYEQYF
TGCAGTGCTAGAGATGTCAGGGACAGGGGGTACGAGCAGTACTTC
>TRBV5-6|14|TRBJ2-7|NA|many
CASSRQPINYEQYF
TGTGCCAGCAGCCGACAGCCGATAAACTACGAGCAGTACTTC
>TRBV12-3/TRBV12-4|13|TRBJ2-7|TRBD1|many
CASSDDRANEQYF
TGTGCCAGCAGTGACGACAGGGCCAACGAGCAGTACTTC
>TRBV10-2|14|TRBJ2-7|TRBD2|few
CASMHGLGDYEQYF
TGCGCCAGCATGCACGGACTAGGAGACTACGAGCAGTACTTC
>TRBV6-5|16|TRBJ2-2|NA|many
CASSSLKQENTGELFF
TGTGCCAGCAGTTCGCTAAAACAGGAGAACACCGGGGAGCTGTTTTTT
>TRBV9|11|TRBJ2-1|NA|many
CASSARGEQFF
TGTGCCAGCAGCGCGAGAGGTGAGCAGTTCTTC
>TRBV20-1|15|TRBJ2-4|NA|many
CSARGLPLAKNIQYF
TGCAGTGCTCGCGGACTTCCTCTAGCCAAAAACATTCAGTACTTC
>TRBV29-1|15|TRBJ1-2|TRBD1|many
CSVEYVTGGSHGYTF
TGCAGCGTTGAATATGTGACAGGGGGAAGCCATGGCTACACCTTC
>TRBV5-1|13|TRBJ1-2|NA|many
CASSLDGGYGYTF
TGCGCCAGCAGCTTGGACGGGGGCTATGGCTACACCTTC
>TRBV29-1|17|TRBJ2-1|TRBD2|many
CSVWLEGLAGLYNEQFF
TGCAGCGTTTGGTTGGAGGGACTAGCGGGACTTTACAATGAGCAGTTCTTC
>TRBV5-1|16|TRBJ2-1|NA|many
CASSDTLKKSYNEQFF
TGCGCCAGCAGCGACACCCTAAAGAAGTCCTACAATGAGCAGTTCTTC
>TRBV2|11|TRBJ1-1|NA|many
CATGLNTEAFF
TGTGCAACAGGGTTGAACACTGAAGCTTTCTTT
>TRBV6-2/TRBV6-3|15|TRBJ2-5|TRBD1|many
CASSYPRGQEETQYF
TGTGCCAGCAGTTACCCCCGGGGACAGGAGGAGACCCAGTACTTC
>TRBV5-1|12|TRBJ2-1|TRBD2|many
CASLAGANEQFF
TGCGCCAGCTTAGCGGGAGCCAATGAGCAGTTCTTC
>TRBV5-5|14|TRBJ1-2|NA|many
CASSLNGPGYGYTF
TGTGCCAGCAGCTTGAACGGCCCTGGGTATGGCTACACCTTC
>TRBV12-3/TRBV12-4|18|TRBJ1-5|NA|many
CASSLKQGWYLSNQPQHF
TGTGCCAGCAGTTTAAAGCAGGGGTGGTACCTTAGCAATCAGCCCCAGCATTTT
>TRBV11-2|11|TRBJ1-1|NA|many
CASSLVDGAFF
TGTGCCAGCAGCTTAGTCGACGGAGCTTTCTTT
>TRBV15|14|TRBJ1-1|NA|many
CATSRDVQGSEAFF
TGTGCCACCAGCAGAGATGTGCAGGGCAGTGAAGCTTTCTTT
>TRBV2|14|TRBJ2-1|NA|many
CASIEGASYNEQFF
TGTGCCAGTATCGAAGGGGCTTCGTACAATGAGCAGTTCTTC
>TRBV29-1|15|TRBJ1-4|NA|many
CSVGEFGEKVEKLFF
TGCAGCGTTGGTGAATTTGGGGAGAAAGTAGAAAAACTGTTTTTT
>TRBV2|15|TRBJ2-1|TRBD2|many
CASSELAGGFNEQFF
TGTGCCAGCAGTGAACTAGCGGGAGGATTCAATGAGCAGTTCTTC